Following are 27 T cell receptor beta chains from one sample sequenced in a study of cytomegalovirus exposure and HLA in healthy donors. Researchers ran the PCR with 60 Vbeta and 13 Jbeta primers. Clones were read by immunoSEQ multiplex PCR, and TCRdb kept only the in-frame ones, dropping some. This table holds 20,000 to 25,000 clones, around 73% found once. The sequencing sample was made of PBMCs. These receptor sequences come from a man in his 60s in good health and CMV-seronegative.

The CDR3 nucleotides read TGTGCCAGCAGCCCACAAAACTCCTACGAGCAGTACTTC. Translating it yields CASSPQNSYEQYF. This chain joins TRBV7-6 and TRBJ2-7; D gene ambiguous. CDR1 and CDR2 from the germline V gene are SGHVS and FNYEAQ. V gave up 5 bases and J gave up 0 bases, with 8 bases separating them. The CDR3 extends over 13 amino acids.

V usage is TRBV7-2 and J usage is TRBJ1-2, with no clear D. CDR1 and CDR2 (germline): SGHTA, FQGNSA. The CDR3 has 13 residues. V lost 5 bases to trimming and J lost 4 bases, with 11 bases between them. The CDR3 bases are TGTGCCAGCAGCCCGCGCCCTCCCTATGGCTACACCTTC. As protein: CASSPRPPYGYTF.

The CDR3 DNA is TGCGCCAGCAGCCAGGGACTAGCGGGGGCGTACAATGAGCAGTTCTTC. Translating gives CASSQGLAGAYNEQFF. The rearrangement links TRBV4-3 to TRBJ2-1; 14 nucleotides align to TRBD2. The CDR3 consists of 16 residues. J lost 4 bases, V lost 3 bases, and 2 bases had no gene match. Germline CDR1 is LGHNA and CDR2 is YSLEER.

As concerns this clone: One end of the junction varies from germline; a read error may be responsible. The CDR3 DNA follows: TGTGCCAGCAGTTACTCAGCGGGGTTCAGGTTC. Translated, it gives CASSYSAGFRF. The rearrangement uses TRBV6-6 and TRBJ1-2; D unclear. The germline V gene has CDR1 MNHNY and CDR2 SVGAGI (reference sequence). This CDR3 is 11 amino acids long.

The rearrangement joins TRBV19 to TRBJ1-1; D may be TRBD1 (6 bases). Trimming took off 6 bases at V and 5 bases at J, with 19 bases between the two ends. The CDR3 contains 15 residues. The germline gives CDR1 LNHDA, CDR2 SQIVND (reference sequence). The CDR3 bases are TGTGCCAGTAGCCGTCCTTCAGGGGAGAGAACTGAAGCTTTCTTT. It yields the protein CASSRPSGERTEAFF.

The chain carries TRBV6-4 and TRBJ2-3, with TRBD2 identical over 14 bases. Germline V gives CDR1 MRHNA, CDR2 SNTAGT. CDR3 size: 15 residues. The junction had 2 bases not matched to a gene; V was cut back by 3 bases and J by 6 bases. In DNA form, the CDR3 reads TGTGCCAGCAGTGAGACTAGCGGGGGGGCCGATACGCAGTATTTT. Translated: CASSETSGGADTQYF.

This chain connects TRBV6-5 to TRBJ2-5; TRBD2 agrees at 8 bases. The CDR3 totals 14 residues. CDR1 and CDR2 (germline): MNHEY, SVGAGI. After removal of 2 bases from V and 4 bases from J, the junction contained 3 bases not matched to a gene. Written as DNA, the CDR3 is TGTGCCAGCAGTTACGCGGGGGGAGGAGAGACCCAGTACTTC. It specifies CASSYAGGGETQYF.

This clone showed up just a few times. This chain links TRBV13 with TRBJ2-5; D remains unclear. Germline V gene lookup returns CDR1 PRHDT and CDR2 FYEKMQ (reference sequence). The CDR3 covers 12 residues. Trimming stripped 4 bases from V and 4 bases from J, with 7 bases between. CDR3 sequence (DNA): TGTGCCAGCAGCTACTACGGAGAGACCCAGTACTTC. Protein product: CASSYYGETQYF.

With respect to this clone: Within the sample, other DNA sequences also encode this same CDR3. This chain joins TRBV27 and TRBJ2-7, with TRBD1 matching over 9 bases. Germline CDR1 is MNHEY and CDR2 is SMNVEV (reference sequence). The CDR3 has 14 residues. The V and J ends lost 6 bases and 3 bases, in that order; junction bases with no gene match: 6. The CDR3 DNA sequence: TGTGCCAGCAGCTCCGGGACAGGGCTCTACGAGCAGTACTTC. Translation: CASSSGTGLYEQYF.

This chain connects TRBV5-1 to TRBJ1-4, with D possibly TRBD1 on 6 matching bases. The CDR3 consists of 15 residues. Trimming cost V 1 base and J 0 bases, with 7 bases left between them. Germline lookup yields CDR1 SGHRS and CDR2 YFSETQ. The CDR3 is CASSLRTATNEKLFF. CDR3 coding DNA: TGCGCCAGCAGCTTGAGGACAGCAACTAATGAAAAACTGTTTTTT. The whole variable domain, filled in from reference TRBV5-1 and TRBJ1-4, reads KAGVTQTPRYLIKTRGQQVTLSCSPISGHRSVSWYQQTPGQGLQFLFEYFSETQRNKGNFPGRFSGRQFSNSRSEMNVSTLELGDSALYLCASSLRTATNEKLFFGSGTQLSVL.

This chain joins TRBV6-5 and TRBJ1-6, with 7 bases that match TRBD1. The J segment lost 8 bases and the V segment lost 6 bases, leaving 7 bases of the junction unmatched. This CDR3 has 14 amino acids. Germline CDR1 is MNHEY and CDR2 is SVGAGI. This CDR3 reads CASSLGGRYSPLHF. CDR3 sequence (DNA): TGTGCCAGCAGCCTAGGGGGCAGGTATTCACCCCTCCACTTT.

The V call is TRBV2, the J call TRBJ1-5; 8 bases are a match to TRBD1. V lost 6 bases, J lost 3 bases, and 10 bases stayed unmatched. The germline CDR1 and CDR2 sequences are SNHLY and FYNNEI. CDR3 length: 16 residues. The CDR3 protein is CASRSQGAGVNQPQHF. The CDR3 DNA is TGTGCCAGCAGATCCCAGGGGGCAGGTGTCAATCAGCCCCAGCATTTT.

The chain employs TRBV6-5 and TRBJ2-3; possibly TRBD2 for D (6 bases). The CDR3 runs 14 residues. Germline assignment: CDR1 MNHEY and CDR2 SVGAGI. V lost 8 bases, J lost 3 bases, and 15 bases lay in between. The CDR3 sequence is CASGRAGVTDTQYF. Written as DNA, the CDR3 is TGTGCCAGCGGGCGAGCGGGTGTAACAGATACGCAGTATTTT.

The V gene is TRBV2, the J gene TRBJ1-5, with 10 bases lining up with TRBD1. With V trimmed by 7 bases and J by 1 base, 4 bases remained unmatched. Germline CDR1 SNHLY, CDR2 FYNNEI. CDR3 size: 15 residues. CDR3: CASTRTGGSNQPQHF. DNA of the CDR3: TGTGCCAGCACCCGGACAGGGGGGAGCAATCAGCCCCAGCATTTT.

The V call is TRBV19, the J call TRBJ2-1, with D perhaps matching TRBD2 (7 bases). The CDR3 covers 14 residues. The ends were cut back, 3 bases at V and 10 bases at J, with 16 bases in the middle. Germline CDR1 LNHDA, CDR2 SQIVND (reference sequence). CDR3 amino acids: CASSMRGRTNEQFF. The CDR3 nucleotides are TGTGCCAGTAGTATGCGGGGGCGGACTAACGAGCAGTTCTTC.

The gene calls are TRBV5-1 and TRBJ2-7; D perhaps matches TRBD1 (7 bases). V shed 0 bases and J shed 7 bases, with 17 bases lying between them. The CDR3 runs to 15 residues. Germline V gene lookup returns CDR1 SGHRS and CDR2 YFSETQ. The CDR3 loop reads CASSLVAGGTSEQYF. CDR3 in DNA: TGCGCCAGCAGCTTGGTCGCAGGGGGGACCTCGGAGCAGTACTTC.

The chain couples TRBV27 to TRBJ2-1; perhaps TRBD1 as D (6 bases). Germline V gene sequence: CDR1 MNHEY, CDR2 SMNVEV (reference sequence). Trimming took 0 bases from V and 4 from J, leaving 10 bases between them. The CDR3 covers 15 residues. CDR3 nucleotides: TGTGCCAGCAGTTTATCGGCAGGGGTTTACAATGAGCAGTTCTTC. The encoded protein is CASSLSAGVYNEQFF.

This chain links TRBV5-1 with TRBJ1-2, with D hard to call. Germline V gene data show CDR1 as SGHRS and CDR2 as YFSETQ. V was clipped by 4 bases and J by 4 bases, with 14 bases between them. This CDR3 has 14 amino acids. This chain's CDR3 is CASSPLGEGYGYTF. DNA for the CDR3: TGCGCCAGCAGCCCGCTGGGTGAGGGCTATGGCTACACCTTC.

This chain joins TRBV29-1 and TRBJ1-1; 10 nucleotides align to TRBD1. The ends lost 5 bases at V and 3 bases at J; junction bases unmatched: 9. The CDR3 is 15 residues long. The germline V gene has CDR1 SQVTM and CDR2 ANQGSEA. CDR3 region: CSVIDRGRGDTEAFF. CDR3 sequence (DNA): TGCAGCGTTATCGACAGGGGGCGTGGGGACACTGAAGCTTTCTTT.

CDR3 DNA: TGTGCCAGCAGTGAAAGTTTGAGGGTGGGCAATCAGCCCCAGCATTTT. Protein product: CASSESLRVGNQPQHF. The chain combines TRBV2 with TRBJ1-5; D gene uncertain. In germline, CDR1 is SNHLY, CDR2 FYNNEI. CDR3 length: 16 residues. The V gene lost 2 bases and the J gene lost 2 bases, with 13 bases spanning the gap.

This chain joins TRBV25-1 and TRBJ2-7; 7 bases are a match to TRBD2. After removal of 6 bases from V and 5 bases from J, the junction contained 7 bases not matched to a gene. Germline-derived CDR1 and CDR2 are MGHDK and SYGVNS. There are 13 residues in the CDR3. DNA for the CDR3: TGTGCCAGCAGGAGGGGAGGGTCGGACGAGCAGTACTTC. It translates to CASRRGGSDEQYF.

This CDR3 is CASSQNPLPERTQETQYF. DNA of the CDR3: TGTGCCAGCTCCCAAAACCCCCTTCCAGAGCGGACCCAAGAGACCCAGTACTTC. This chain joins TRBV18 and TRBJ2-5; possible D gene TRBD2, 5 bases. Trimming removed 6 bases at V and 1 base at J, with 24 bases between. The CDR3 is 18 amino acids. Germline values: CDR1 KGHSH, CDR2 LQKENI. The whole variable domain, remainder taken from reference TRBV18 and TRBJ2-5, is NAGVMQNPRHLVRRRGQEARLRCSPMKGHSHVYWYRQLPEEGLKFMVYLQKENIIDESGMPKERFSAEFPKEGPSILRIQQVVRGDSAAYFCASSQNPLPERTQETQYFGPGTRLLVL.

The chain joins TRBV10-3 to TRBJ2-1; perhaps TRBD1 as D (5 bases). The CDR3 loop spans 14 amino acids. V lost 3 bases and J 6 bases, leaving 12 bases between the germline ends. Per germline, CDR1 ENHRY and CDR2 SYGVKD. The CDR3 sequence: CAISEGALGNEQFF. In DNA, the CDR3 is TGTGCCATCAGTGAAGGGGCGCTTGGCAATGAGCAGTTCTTC.

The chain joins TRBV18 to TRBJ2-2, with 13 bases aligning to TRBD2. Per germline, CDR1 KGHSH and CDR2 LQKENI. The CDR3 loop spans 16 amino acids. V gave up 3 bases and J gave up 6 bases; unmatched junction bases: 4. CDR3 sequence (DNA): TGTGCCAGCTCACCCGGGACTAGCGGGATCGCCGGGGAGCTGTTTTTT. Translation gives CASSPGTSGIAGELFF.

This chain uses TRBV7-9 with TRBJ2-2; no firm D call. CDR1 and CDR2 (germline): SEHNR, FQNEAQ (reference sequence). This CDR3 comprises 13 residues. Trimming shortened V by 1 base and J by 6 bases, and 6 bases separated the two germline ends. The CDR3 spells CASSLDRAGELFF. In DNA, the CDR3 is TGTGCCAGCAGCTTAGACAGAGCCGGGGAGCTGTTTTTT.

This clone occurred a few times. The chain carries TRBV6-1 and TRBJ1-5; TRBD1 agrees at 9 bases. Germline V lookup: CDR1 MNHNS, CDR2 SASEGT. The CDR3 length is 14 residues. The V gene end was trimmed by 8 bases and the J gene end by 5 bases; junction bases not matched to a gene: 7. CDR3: CASFRQGGDQPQHF. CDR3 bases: TGTGCCAGCTTCCGACAGGGGGGTGATCAGCCCCAGCATTTT.

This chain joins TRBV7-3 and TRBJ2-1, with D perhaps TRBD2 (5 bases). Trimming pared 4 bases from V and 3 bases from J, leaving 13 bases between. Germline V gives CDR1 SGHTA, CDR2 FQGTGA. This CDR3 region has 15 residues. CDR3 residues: CASSSPGEIYNEQFF. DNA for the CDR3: TGTGCCAGCAGCTCCCCCGGGGAAATCTACAATGAGCAGTTCTTC.